The 2 T cell receptor beta chains in this list originate from one sample, sequenced in a study of CD8+CD57+ T cells in acquired aplastic anemia. Individuals selected for sequencing had exhibited CD8+CD57+ cell expansion on flow cytometry. Investigators profiled TCR beta VDJ and CDR3 from genomic DNA template. TCRdb itself ran the reads through MiXCR, one entry per CDR3 protein. Seen here are 300,000 or so distinct CDR3 sequences, approximately 58% observed once, and the top ten hold 1.3%. The sequenced material came from sorted CD4+, CD8+, or CD8+CD57+ T cells (not recorded which) from PBMCs. These receptors were obtained from a human donor with aplastic anemia.

This clonotype was counted a few times. The chain combines TRBV5-1 with TRBJ2-4, with 8 bases matching TRBD1. The V and J ends lost 4 bases and 0 bases, in that order; junction bases with no gene match: 15. CDR1 and CDR2 from the germline V gene are SGHRS and YFSETQ. The CDR3 is 19 amino acids. Here the CDR3 DNA reads TGCGCCAGCAGCCCGGCGGGACAGGCGTTTTTAATAGCCAAAAACATTCAGTACTTC. As protein: CASSPAGQAFLIAKNIQYF.

In this sample, this clonotype turned up many times. This chain connects TRBV12-3 or TRBV12-4 to TRBJ2-2; 10 bases agree with TRBD2. With V trimmed by 4 bases and J by 7 bases, 6 bases remained unmatched. The CDR3 has 15 amino acids. The CDR3 here is CASSWASGGGGELFF. The CDR3 DNA follows: TGTGCCAGCAGTTGGGCTAGCGGGGGTGGCGGGGAGCTGTTTTTT.